This record covers a single T cell receptor beta chain. Antigen specificity is unknown. This CDR3 is built from 14 residues. V was shortened by 4 bases and J by 3 bases, with 12 bases between the two germline ends. Looked up from germline, CDR1 is SNHLY and CDR2 is FYNNEI. This sample was included in a study of T-cell reconstitution after alpha-beta-depleted transplantation in children. Study-level results: Surviving recipient T cells and thymic progenitors produced the high day-60 TCRbeta diversity seen in some patients. Most T-cell counts and diversity one year after the transplant came from T cells that were newly produced. After transplant, at about two months, alpha-beta T cells were reportedly derived from several hundred expanded graft clones.

Molecular barcoding with unique molecular identifiers was used for the TCRbeta library. TCRdb re-called the PCR reads with MiXCR, one entry per CDR3 protein. The repertoire holds 500,000 to 750,000 distinct CDR3 sequences, with 25% to 30% as singletons. This rearrangement joins TRBV2 to TRBJ1-1; a weak D match, TRBD1 (6 bases). The source is a boy under two years old with Wiskott-Aldrich syndrome, due to receive a stem cell transplant. This material consisted of PBMCs, taken before TCRalphabeta/CD19-depleted stem cell transplant. CDR3 residues: CASSVQGVDTEAFF. DNA for the CDR3: TGTGCCAGCAGTGTACAGGGAGTTGACACTGAAGCTTTCTTT.